This record looks at one T cell receptor (beta chain) sequence and its context. Its binding antigen is unknown. Within one base of it there is no much larger clone, and no base qualities were kept. These data originate in a study of cytomegalovirus exposure and HLA in healthy donors (dated by TCRdb to about 2017). In the study overall: In an earlier analysis of approximately 640 of the donors, about 260 Gb of sequence data and about 110 million unique TCR beta sequences from 150 million to 200 million T cells were reported. Rather than drawing on any new phenotypic data, the later analysis identified candidate immune exposures from TCR beta sequences and the way those sequences occurred across donors. Donor age, sex, ethnicity and CMV serostatus were compiled together with the repertoire data. A later analysis re-examined previously published TCR beta repertoires from just over 650 donors and added high-resolution HLA genotyping to investigate patterns of TCR occurrence. A separate validation cohort of approximately 120 different subjects was used in addition to the roughly 640-subject first cohort. An early release covering roughly 580 HLA-typed donors comprised about 310 gigabases of sequencing data and around 80 million unique TCR sequences. Genome-wide SNP genotypes for about 65% of the roughly 670 donors were used in a later genetic analysis, which treated that subset as a discovery cohort. The study used immunosequencing to profile the T cell repertoires of approximately 630 subjects and linked those repertoires to cytomegalovirus serostatus. The study was designed to test whether signatures of past pathogen exposure could be identified by cataloging public T cell receptors. Of the 398 genotyped donors, approximately 81% were placed in the genetic ancestry cluster associated with self-reported Caucasian donors. To predict cytomegalovirus infection status, the study combined high-throughput TCR immunosequencing, statistical association of individual TCRs with disease status, and machine learning. All discovery cohort repertoires had been generated using a single sequencing platform. To decide whether each TCR beta V gene segment behaved as functional or pseudogenic, an earlier analysis of 587 of the donors relied on high-throughput TCR beta sequencing. HLA typing covered class I and class II loci at four-digit resolution. Roughly five DR-DQ haplotypes were handled as single units for association and clustering because linkage in the cohort was strong. Among a few hundred genotyped donors of the cohort, an average of roughly 240,000 unique TCR beta nucleotide sequences were sequenced per donor, around 20% of them non-productive. Typing coverage varied by locus: about 629-640 donors for A, B, C, DRB1 and DQB1; some 520 for DQA1; 600 to 610 for DPA1; roughly 450 for DPB1. The full study reports these points: In the study, roughly 160 TCR beta chains were listed as associated with cytomegalovirus. The sequencing pipeline was judged likely to have produced a cluster of highly shared sequence variants as a technical artifact. Cytomegalovirus status was reported to be diagnosed by the classifier with high specificity and sensitivity in both the original and validation cohorts. In a later analysis, the rate of TCR association differed among HLA loci, with DRB1 alleles having the most associated TCRs and HLA-C alleles having the fewest. Broadly in line with IMGT annotations, most TCR beta V segments showed up in productive rearrangements about 87% or about 30% of the time in an earlier analysis of 587 of the donors. Some IMGT-functional V segments, including TRBV6-2 and TRBV6-3, could not be distinguished by the 87-base-pair reads and were therefore excluded. At a false discovery rate of 0.05, a later analysis linked 15,000 to 20,000 TCR beta sequences to specific HLA alleles. Roughly uniform sequencing depth across donors was assumed in presence/absence analyses, although this assumption may not hold. In a later analysis, HLA-associated TCR beta chains showed more clonal expansion and lower generation probabilities than non-associated chains that were equally common. Most CMV-associated TCR beta chains appeared to be HLA-restricted in a later analysis, and the HLA associations seemed to be driven largely by CMV exposure. The cohort was sequenced for TCR beta chains only, and without alpha or paired-chain data the features that could be detected were limited. It was suggested by the authors that the approach could potentially be generalized to other disease states and immunological phenotypes. Because HLA typing was missing for some donors at each locus, association tests included only the typed subset. Across donors, most TCR sequences were observed very rarely, whereas some public TCRs were present in many individuals. A further reported finding was that TCR beta sequences accurately predicted the HLA-A and HLA-B alleles for most subjects in the first cohort. Correlated functional status among segregating V segments might reflect linkage disequilibrium, but an unknown experimental factor could not be ruled out. In a later analysis, several top co-occurrence clusters were reported to appear linked to parvovirus B19, influenza, CMV and Epstein-Barr virus. CMV serostatus was the only immune exposure information available for the cohort. When HLA alleles, especially DR and DQ, strongly co-occurred, attributing TCR associations to individual alleles was difficult. Because counts were too low, more than 15 rarely observed V segments, including chromosome 9 orphons, were left out of the earlier analysis of several hundred of the donors. An association between a missense DCLRE1C variant and V-gene and J-gene trimming of TCR beta chains was found in a later genetic analysis and replicated in an independent cohort. In vitro tests confirmed that a few of the cytomegalovirus-associated TCR beta chains recognize cytomegalovirus antigens. Compared with the roughly 600-donor mean, donors in an Asian-associated ancestry cluster had fewer N-insertions in productive TCRs, according to a later genetic analysis.

Reading from cysteine to phenylalanine, the CDR3 counts 15 amino acids. Solely the CDR3 DNA is kept, with 45 bases framed from the first base. The germline V gene (reference sequence) supplies CDR1 LNHDA and CDR2 SQIVND. V and J are trimmed by 6 bases and 2 bases, and the gene matches miss 6 bases of the junction. The cohort consisted of hundreds of healthy bone marrow donors. Cohort members were all nominally healthy when sampled, although unrecorded immune exposures were likely present. The donor was CMV seropositive and belonged to the group of a few hundred seropositive cohort members. A peripheral blood sample was provided by each donor, and peripheral blood mononuclear cells were used for TCR beta sequencing. The Qiagen DNeasy Blood Extraction Kit was used to extract genomic DNA from the blood cell samples. The protocol used for the library was the immunoSEQ multiplex PCR assay. The multiplex PCR relied on a mix of 60 forward primers for TCR Vbeta segments and 13 reverse primers for TCR Jbeta segments. Amplification of the CDR3 region of rearranged TCR beta genes was performed with a multiplex PCR assay on genomic DNA. The Illumina HiSeq System was used to sequence the amplified TCR beta libraries as 87-base-pair reads. Regarding the original processing steps: Across the 500 to 850 repertoires, a later analysis counted some 80 million unique TCR beta chains, some 11 million of which were shared by at least two donors. A nearest-neighbor algorithm error-corrected the raw reads and collapsed the reads into unique sequences, merging closely related sequences to remove PCR and sequencing errors. Alignment of CDR3 sequences to IMGT reference sequences was used to assign V, D and J gene segments. For a sequence to be retained, a match of at least six nucleotides was required to both a V gene segment and a J gene segment. A rearrangement was called productive if the CDR3 had no stop codons and remained in frame with V and J, and every other rearrangement was called non-productive. Following IMGT convention, CDR3 was defined as the stretch from the second conserved V-encoded cysteine to the conserved J-encoded phenylalanine. In an earlier analysis of 500 to 650 of the donors, sequences lacking an unambiguous match to a single V gene segment were excluded. In an earlier analysis of a few hundred of the donors, a V segment was called functional when productive rearrangements were above 56.7%, and segregating when the standard deviation between donors exceeded 5%. A statistical classification framework was developed to diagnose cytomegalovirus status using the catalog of TCR beta chain sequences. A later analysis assigned V and J genes by comparing TCR nucleotide sequences with IMGT/GENE-DB human TR gene sequences. A later analysis assigned CDR3 sequences and most-parsimonious VDJ recombination scenarios with the TCRdist pipeline. In a later analysis, each TCR beta chain was defined by its CDR3 amino acid sequence together with its V-gene family, and reads lacking a unique V-gene family were excluded. In a later analysis, nearly 600 highly shared, low-generation-probability nucleotide sequences were removed to address suspected cross-contamination and a sequencing artifact. For each public chain, a later analysis derived a clonal expansion index from normalized ranks of inferred template counts within each repertoire. A later analysis computed generation probabilities with a VDJ recombination model fitted to out-of-frame rearrangements, and checked the results against IGoR. A later analysis scored TCR-TCR, TCR-HLA and TCR-CMV co-occurrence with hypergeometric tests, applying a repertoire-size bias correction to TCR pairs. In a later analysis, false discovery rates were estimated by permuting HLA or CMV assignments 20 times. A later analysis grouped co-occurring TCRs with DBSCAN, adding TCRdist sequence similarity when clustering within HLA-allele-positive subsets. Repertoires with fewer than 30,000 or more than 120,000 public chains were left out of co-occurrence clustering, as were five repertoires with anomalous nucleotide sharing. Sourced from immuneACCESS, this table was stored by TCRdb with only in-frame sequences that have V and J called. A share of the clones is absent; for the studies checked, an unresolved V gene accounts for under half, and the remainder has no known explanation. V and J calls and clone size are copied from that table; D and trimming were computed from the DNA. The sample has over 150,000 clones on record, 73% of them singletons. The ten largest account for about 4.9% of the sample.

The sequence derives from a woman aged 18-29 years in good health and CMV-seropositive. What was sequenced was PBMCs. The chain is assembled from TRBV19 and TRBJ2-3; the central 9 bases match TRBD1. CDR3 region: CASRPGQGPTDTQYF. The base sequence is TGTGCCAGTAGACCGGGACAGGGACCCACAGATACGCAGTATTTT.